These T cell receptor beta chains were read from a single sample in a study of cytomegalovirus exposure and HLA in healthy donors. Sequenced by immunoSEQ multiplex PCR; TCRdb stores in-frame clones only, minus some. Among tens of thousands of clones, roughly 73% were seen once, and the ten largest hold approximately 2.1%. The sample was PBMCs. These receptors were taken from a man between 35 and 55 years old in good health and CMV-seronegative. CDR3s include the opening cysteine and the closing phenylalanine or tryptophan. A D gene is named only where the DNA matches it firmly. The size field is filled for only some rows; it gives once, few, many or a size class.

j_call d_call v_call clone_size cdr3_nt cdr3_aa
TRBJ1-2 . TRBV29-1 . TGCAGCGTTGAAACAGCTAACTATGGCTACACCTTC CSVETANYGYTF
TRBJ1-5 . TRBV4-1 . TGCGCCAGCAGCTCACAGGGAGGCAATCAGCCCCAGCATTTT CASSSQGGNQPQHF
TRBJ1-1 . TRBV5-1 few TGCGCCAGCAGCTTGGGTCAGGGAGAAGCTTTCTTT CASSLGQGEAFF
TRBJ1-4 TRBD1 TRBV5-1 . TGCGCCAGCAGCCCATACACAGGGGGCCCAGATGAAAAACTGTTTTTT CASSPYTGGPDEKLFF
TRBJ1-1 TRBD1 TRBV10-3 . TGTGCCACCGGGACAGGGGACACTGAAGCTTTCTTT CATGTGDTEAFF
TRBJ2-2 . TRBV6-6 . TGTGCCAGCAGCCGGACAGCGAACACCGGGGAGCTGTTTTTT CASSRTANTGELFF
TRBJ1-2 . TRBV7-8 few TGTGCCAGCAGCCGTGGACAGCCCTATGGCTACACCTTC CASSRGQPYGYTF
TRBJ1-5 . TRBV25-1 . TGTGCCAGCAGTTCTCAGGGCAATCAGCCCCAGCATTTT CASSSQGNQPQHF
TRBJ2-3 TRBD2 TRBV19 . TGTGCCAGTACCTCTCTCCAACTAGCGGGGGGGCCGAGGCAGTATTTT CASTSLQLAGGPRQYF
TRBJ2-5 TRBD2 TRBV6-5 . TGTGCCAGCAGCCCCGTGGCGGGGGGTGTCGGGACGTACTTC CASSPVAGGVGTYF
TRBJ2-1 TRBD2 TRBV29-1 . TGCAGCGTTGAAGGGGGAACTAGCGGGATGTTTATTCGATTGGATGAGCAGTTCTTC CSVEGGTSGMFIRLDEQFF
TRBJ1-5 TRBD1 TRBV12-5 . TGTGCTAGTGGCCGTCGGGACAGGTGTAATCAGCCCCAGCATTTT CASGRRDRCNQPQHF
TRBJ2-3 . TRBV6-5 . TGTGCCAGCAGTTACCGGGGGGCTCGCACAGATACGCAGTATTTT CASSYRGARTDTQYF
TRBJ1-1 TRBD1 TRBV28 . TGTGCCAGCCGGGACAGCCCGGTGAACACTGAAGCTTTCTTT CASRDSPVNTEAFF
TRBJ1-5 TRBD1 TRBV6-5 . TGTGCCAGCAGTCCAGACAGGGGGTCTCAGCCCCAGCATTTT CASSPDRGSQPQHF
TRBJ1-5 . TRBV18 . TGTGCCAGCTCACCCCGCGGAGGGGGCAATCAGCCCCAGCATTTT CASSPRGGGNQPQHF
TRBJ2-2 . TRBV2 . TGTGCCAGCAGACCCTGGACAGAGAACACCGGGGAGCTGTTTTTT CASRPWTENTGELFF
TRBJ2-6 . TRBV19 . TGTGCCAGCACCTCCAGGGTCTCTGGGGCCAACGTCCTGACTTTC CASTSRVSGANVLTF
TRBJ2-6 . TRBV27 . TGTGCCAGCAGCCCCTTGGGGGGAGGGGCCAACGTCCTGACTTTC CASSPLGGGANVLTF
TRBJ1-4 . TRBV18 few TGTGCCAGCTCAGGACAGAAACTTAATGAAAAACTGTTTTTT CASSGQKLNEKLFF
TRBJ1-2 TRBD1 TRBV19 . TGTGCCAGTAGTATTACTAACGCAGGGGGCGCGTACTATGGCTACACCTTC CASSITNAGGAYYGYTF
TRBJ1-1 . TRBV5-4 . TGTGCCAGCAGCTTGGACAGGCAGGGAGCTTTCTTT CASSLDRQGAFF
TRBJ2-3 TRBD1 TRBV9 . TGTGCCAGCAGCAAGGGACAGGGGGCAGATACGCAGTATTTT CASSKGQGADTQYF
TRBJ2-5 . TRBV5-6 few TGTGCCAGCAGCTTAGCGACAGGTTTGGAGACCCAGTACTTC CASSLATGLETQYF
TRBJ2-7 . TRBV7-2 . TGTGCCAGCAGCTTAGGACGGGGTCCGATCCACGAGCAGTACTTC CASSLGRGPIHEQYF
TRBJ2-1 TRBD2 TRBV4-1 . TGCGCCAGCAGCCCCGGGGGAGGGCCGGGGTACAATGAGCAGTTCTTC CASSPGGGPGYNEQFF
TRBJ2-1 . TRBV6-6 . TGTGCCAGCAGTCCCGGCGGAGTCAATGAGCAGTTCTTC CASSPGGVNEQFF
TRBJ2-1 TRBD1 TRBV6-6 few TGTGCCAGCAGTCGGACAGGGAAAGAGAATGAGCAGTTCTTC CASSRTGKENEQFF
TRBJ1-4 . TRBV29-1 . TGCAGCGTTGTTAAGGGGGACGGTGAAAAACTGTTTTTT CSVVKGDGEKLFF
TRBJ1-2 TRBD1 TRBV2 . TGTGCCAGCAGGGGACAGGGCCGGAGTGGCTACACCTTC CASRGQGRSGYTF
TRBJ1-3 . TRBV6-5 few TGTGCCAGCAGTTACTCGTACAGCTCTGGAAACACCATATATTTT CASSYSYSSGNTIYF
TRBJ1-1 . TRBV28 . TGTGCCAGCAGTTTAAGAGGTGAAGCTTTCTTT CASSLRGEAFF
TRBJ1-4 . TRBV5-6 few TGTGCCAGCAGAAACAGGGCGCTGAATGAAAAACTGTTTTTT CASRNRALNEKLFF
TRBJ1-5 . TRBV5-1 . TGCGCCAGCAGATGCACCGTTGATCGGGATGGCAATCAGCCCCAGCATTTT CASRCTVDRDGNQPQHF
TRBJ1-3 TRBD1 TRBV19 . TGTGCCAGTAAAGTAGGGACAGCCCTCCCTGGGTCTGGAAACACCATATATTTT CASKVGTALPGSGNTIYF
TRBJ1-5 TRBD1 TRBV27 . TGTGCCAGCAGGGCTGGACAGGGGAGCAATCAGCCCCAGCATTTT CASRAGQGSNQPQHF
TRBJ1-4 TRBD1 TRBV4-2 . TGTGCCAGCAGCCAACCGGACAGGGAAGGTGAAAAACTGTTTTTT CASSQPDREGEKLFF
TRBJ2-3 TRBD2 TRBV6-5 . TGTGCCAGCAGCGGACTAGCGGGACTCGATACGCAGTATTTT CASSGLAGLDTQYF
TRBJ2-3 . TRBV5-1 . TGCGCCAGCAGCTTGAGAGGGACTCTGACAGATACGCAGTATTTT CASSLRGTLTDTQYF
TRBJ2-1 . TRBV30 . TGTGCCACCCTAAGGCGGCAGAAATACAATGAGCAGTTCTTC CATLRRQKYNEQFF
TRBJ1-1 . TRBV7-9 once TGTGCCAGCAGCTTTACAGGGAGCGAGAACACTGAAGCTTTCTTT CASSFTGSENTEAFF
TRBJ1-5 . TRBV30 . TGTGCCTGGAATCAGGGGACTCAGCCCCAGCATTTT CAWNQGTQPQHF
TRBJ1-1 . TRBV5-6 few TGTGCCAGCAGCTTGGCCGAGGGAACTGAAGCTTTCTTT CASSLAEGTEAFF
TRBJ2-7 . TRBV5-1 . . CASSFGQGSGIVYF
TRBJ2-5 TRBD1 TRBV6-5 . TGTGCCAGCAGCCCAGGACAGGGGGGTAGGACCCAGTACTTC CASSPGQGGRTQYF
TRBJ2-5 . TRBV2 . TGTGCCAGCAGTCTAGCTCTACCGAAAGGAGAGACCCAGTACTTC CASSLALPKGETQYF
TRBJ2-7 . TRBV10-3 . TGTGCCATCAGTGAGTCGTACTACGAGCAGTACTTC CAISESYYEQYF
TRBJ2-1 TRBD1 TRBV5-6 . TGTGCCAGTCATTTAGGGGGCGCCTACAATGAGCAGTTCTTC CASHLGGAYNEQFF
TRBJ2-1 TRBD2 TRBV9 . TGTGCCAGCAGCGTAGCTTTTAGCGGGGGGTACAATGAGCAGTTCTTC CASSVAFSGGYNEQFF
TRBJ2-7 TRBD2 TRBV7-9 . TGTGCCAGCAGCGGAAGGGTCAGGGCGGGCCTAGCGGGTTACGAGCAGTACTTC CASSGRVRAGLAGYEQYF
TRBJ2-7 . TRBV2 . TGTGCCAGCAGTCGGGATCCCTCCTACGAGCAGTACTTC CASSRDPSYEQYF
TRBJ2-2 TRBD1 TRBV7-7 . TGTGCTAGCAGCTTAGGACAGGGGAACACCGGGGAGCTGTTTTTT CASSLGQGNTGELFF
TRBJ2-7 TRBD2 TRBV6-5 . TGTGCCAGCAGTTTAGCGGGAGGAGGCTCCTACGAGCAGTACTTC CASSLAGGGSYEQYF
TRBJ2-1 TRBD2 TRBV28 . TGTGCCAGCAGTCCTGGGACTAGGCACAATGAGCAGTTCTTC CASSPGTRHNEQFF
TRBJ2-5 . TRBV15 . TGTGCCACCAGCGCCTCCCGACACGAGACCCAGTACTTC CATSASRHETQYF